The T cell receptor (beta chain) described here comes from a study of cytomegalovirus exposure and HLA in healthy donors. The PCR made use of 60 Vbeta and 13 Jbeta primers. Clones were sequenced by immunoSEQ multiplex PCR, and TCRdb holds only the in-frame ones, with some missing. The sample shows approximately 90,000 clones, about 77% of them seen only once. Germline CDR1 MNHEY, CDR2 SMNVEV (reference sequence). This CDR3 spans 13 amino acids. Trimming at V came to 5 bases and at J to 5 bases, leaving 4 bases not matched to a gene. This receptor was obtained from a woman aged 40 to 55 in good health and CMV-seronegative. The sequenced sample consisted of PBMCs. This chain links TRBV27 with TRBJ2-3; 7 nucleotides match TRBD2. The CDR3 here is CASSHTGGDTQYF. The CDR3 DNA reads TGTGCCAGCAGTCATACGGGGGGAGATACGCAGTATTTT.